The 26 T cell receptor beta chains in this list originate from one sample, sequenced in a study of cytomegalovirus exposure and HLA in healthy donors. TCRdb's copy holds only in-frame clones and misses some; the assay was immunoSEQ multiplex PCR. Counted here are 150,000 to 200,000 clones, just under 85% occurring once; the ten biggest clones make up around 2.4%. Sequencing input: PBMCs. The receptors originated from a man aged 30-40 years in good health and CMV-seropositive.

In its sample, this clone was seen a few times. The chain has TRBV29-1 and TRBJ1-1, with D perhaps TRBD1 (5 bases). Germline values: CDR1 SQVTM, CDR2 ANQGSEA. The V gene lost 6 bases and the J gene lost 0 bases, with 17 bases spanning the gap. The CDR3 runs 15 residues. The CDR3 sequence is CSVGPGWAMNTEAFF. DNA for the CDR3: TGCAGCGTCGGTCCAGGGTGGGCCATGAACACTGAAGCTTTCTTT.

The rearrangement uses TRBV5-4 and TRBJ2-7, with a weak D call TRBD2 (5 bases). The germline gives CDR1 SGHNT, CDR2 YYREEE (reference sequence). The V and J ends lost 4 bases and 3 bases respectively, with 8 bases between them. The CDR3 sequence is 12 residues long. The CDR3 region is CASSKDFYEQYF. The CDR3 region has the DNA TGTGCCAGCAGCAAGGACTTCTACGAGCAGTACTTC.

The chain recombines TRBV10-3 with TRBJ2-5, with D unclear. CDR1 is ENHRY, CDR2 SYGVKD, per germline. Trimming cost V 0 bases and J 7 bases, with 12 bases left between them. The CDR3 has 14 amino acids. CDR3 coding DNA: TGTGCCATCAGTGAGTCTGACACACCCTGGACCCAGTACTTC. Translation: CAISESDTPWTQYF.

This clone was found a few times. V and J are TRBV29-1 and TRBJ1-1, with D hard to call. The CDR3 consists of 13 residues. The V end was cut by 6 bases, the J end by 0 bases, with 11 bases between. The germline CDR1 and CDR2 sequences are SQVTM and ANQGSEA. For the CDR3, the DNA is TGCAGCGTGTGGACTGAGATGAACACTGAAGCTTTCTTT. Amino acids: CSVWTEMNTEAFF.

This clone was seen just once. The chain links TRBV7-9 to TRBJ2-3; D is possibly TRBD1 (5 bases). The CDR3 consists of 15 residues. V shed 1 base and J shed 2 bases, with 10 bases lying between them. The germline V gene has CDR1 SEHNR and CDR2 FQNEAQ (reference sequence). The CDR3 is CASSLEGYLTDTQYF. In DNA form, the CDR3 reads TGTGCCAGCAGCTTAGAGGGGTACCTCACAGATACGCAGTATTTT.

For this clone: Relative to the germline gene, one junction end is altered; a read error may explain this. This rearrangement joins TRBV7-7 to TRBJ1-1, with no clear D. This CDR3 is built from 13 residues. Germline V lookup: CDR1 SSHAT, CDR2 FNYEAQ (reference sequence). CDR3 in amino acids: CASSSTVNTEAFF. The CDR3 coding sequence is TGTGCTAGCAGCTCCACAGTGAACACTGAAGCTTTCTTT.

A single count supports this clone. The V and J genes are TRBV6-5 and TRBJ2-1; 9 nucleotides align to TRBD2. The CDR3 extends over 14 amino acids. CDR1 and CDR2 (germline): MNHEY, SVGAGI. J was trimmed by 9 bases and V by 6 bases; bases with no gene match: 9. The CDR3 coding sequence is TGTGCCAGCAGCCAAAGCGGGAGGCGCGGTGAGCAGTTCTTC. This gives the protein CASSQSGRRGEQFF.

This clone occurred a few times. The same CDR3 also results from other DNA sequences found in this sample. The chain carries TRBV7-3 and TRBJ1-2, with a weak D call TRBD1 (5 bases). CDR1 is SGHTA and CDR2 is FQGTGA in the germline V gene. The CDR3 has 15 residues. V was cut by 1 base and J by 2 bases, with 11 bases left in between. This chain's CDR3 is CASSLRGGGNYGYTF. The DNA of the CDR3 is TGTGCCAGCAGCTTAAGAGGCGGGGGGAACTATGGCTACACCTTC.

This clone was counted a single time. The CDR3 nucleotides are TGCGCCAGCAGCCCCACCAGGGGGCCCTACGAGCAGTACTTC. Amino acids: CASSPTRGPYEQYF. The rearrangement links TRBV5-1 to TRBJ2-7; 8 bases are a match to TRBD1. Germline V gives CDR1 SGHRS, CDR2 YFSETQ. The CDR3 consists of 14 residues. Unmatched junction bases numbered 5, after V lost 4 bases and J lost 2 bases.

The chain links TRBV23-1 to TRBJ2-3; 10 bases map to TRBD2. TRBV23-1 is treated as an ORF (open reading frame) with a function not yet certain. CDR3 length: 16 residues. With 3 bases clipped from V and 2 bases from J, the junction kept 5 bases outside the gene matches. The CDR3 sequence: CASSHERGGFTDTQYF. The CDR3 nucleotides read TGCGCCAGCAGTCACGAGCGGGGGGGCTTCACAGATACGCAGTATTTT.

V usage is TRBV1 and J usage is TRBJ2-7; TRBD1 was called by the table and not checked on the DNA. TRBV1 corresponds to a pseudogene. There are 16 residues in the CDR3. The CDR3 protein is CTSSQVPDSSSYEQYF. CDR3 DNA sequence: TGCACCAGCAGCCAAGTTCCTGACAGTAGCTCCTACGAGCAGTACTTC.

The rearrangement links TRBV7-9 to TRBJ2-7, with 8 bases matching TRBD1. Trimming took 1 base from V and 5 from J; bases not matched to a gene: 10. The CDR3 is 16 residues long. The germline CDR1 and CDR2 sequences are SEHNR and FQNEAQ (reference sequence). For the CDR3, the DNA is TGTGCCAGCAGCTTAGTTATTGGACAGGGAGTCGACGAGCAGTACTTC. Translation: CASSLVIGQGVDEQYF.

V usage is TRBV10-1 and J usage is TRBJ1-2, with no clear D. The CDR3 is 13 amino acids. Germline CDR1 is WNHNN and CDR2 is SYGVQD (reference sequence). The V end was cut by 0 bases, the J end by 10 bases, with 12 bases between. CDR3 amino acids: CASSESRSTDYTF. Here the CDR3 DNA reads TGCGCCAGCAGTGAGTCGCGGTCGACGGACTACACCTTC.

The chain couples TRBV5-1 to TRBJ2-7, with 8 positions matching TRBD1. V was pared by 3 bases and J by 7 bases, with 9 bases of the junction left unmatched. This CDR3 region has 14 residues. The germline gives CDR1 SGHRS, CDR2 YFSETQ. In DNA form, the CDR3 reads TGCGCCAGCAGCTACGAGTTCAGGGGGCAAGAGCAGTACTTC. Translation: CASSYEFRGQEQYF. Variable domain in full (rest from reference TRBV5-1 and TRBJ2-7): KAGVTQTPRYLIKTRGQQVTLSCSPISGHRSVSWYQQTPGQGLQFLFEYFSETQRNKGNFPGRFSGRQFSNSRSEMNVSTLELGDSALYLCASSYEFRGQEQYFGPGTRLTVT.

This chain connects TRBV7-2 to TRBJ1-2, with D maybe TRBD1 (5 bases). This CDR3 region has 13 residues. The V end lost 5 bases, the J end lost 4 bases, and 11 bases lay between the germline ends. Germline V gives CDR1 SGHTA, CDR2 FQGNSA. The CDR3 reads CASSGARSYGYTF. The CDR3 DNA sequence: TGTGCCAGCAGCGGGGCCCGCTCCTATGGCTACACCTTC.

This clone turned up a few times. The rearrangement uses TRBV7-2 and TRBJ1-6, with D possibly matching TRBD1 (5 bases). Trimming took 2 bases from V and 9 from J, leaving 14 bases between them. Germline loops: CDR1 SGHTA, CDR2 FQGNSA. CDR3 length: 15 residues. The CDR3 DNA is TGTGCCAGCAGCTTATCGGAGCTAAGGGGTTCACCCCTCCACTTT. This sequence encodes CASSLSELRGSPLHF.

The CDR3 sequence is CASENTNYGYTF. DNA of the CDR3: TGTGCCAGCGAAAACACTAACTATGGCTACACCTTC. The chain links TRBV2 to TRBJ1-2, with unresolved D. The length of the CDR3 is 12 residues. The V gene lost 8 bases and the J gene lost 0 bases, with 7 bases spanning the gap. Germline CDR1 SNHLY, CDR2 FYNNEI.

This clone was seen a handful of times. The CDR3 here is CASSLSGTVYNSPLHF. The CDR3 DNA reads TGTGCCAGCAGTTTATCAGGGACAGTATATAATTCACCCCTCCACTTT. The chain links TRBV27 to TRBJ1-6; the match to TRBD1 covers 7 bases. V dropped 0 bases and J dropped 4; count of bases not matched to a gene: 3. The CDR3 consists of 16 residues. Germline CDR1 reads MNHEY; CDR2 reads SMNVEV (reference sequence).

The rearrangement uses TRBV5-1 and TRBJ1-1; the match to TRBD1 covers 8 bases. Germline CDR1 reads SGHRS; CDR2 reads YFSETQ. The CDR3 contains 12 residues. V was clipped by 3 bases and J by 10 bases; unmatched bases: 5. CDR3 DNA: TGCGCCAGCAGCTCCGAGGACAGGGCAGCTTTCTTT. Encoded protein: CASSSEDRAAFF.

This sequence joins TRBV7-2 and TRBJ1-5; 11 bases match TRBD1. CDR1 SGHTA and CDR2 FQGNSA come from the germline V gene. The CDR3 length is 17 residues. The V gene end was trimmed by 7 bases and the J gene end by 0 bases; junction bases not matched to a gene: 8. CDR3 coding DNA: TGTGCCAGCAACTTCGGGACAGGGGGTTATAGCAATCAGCCCCAGCATTTT. Translating gives CASNFGTGGYSNQPQHF.

The chain recombines TRBV5-1 with TRBJ1-1, with D possibly matching TRBD1 (5 bases). V lost 0 bases and J lost 3, with 12 bases in between. Germline-derived CDR1 and CDR2 are SGHRS and YFSETQ. The CDR3 covers 15 residues. The CDR3 DNA follows: TGCGCCAGCAGCTTGGGAAGGGGTAGGGACACTGAAGCTTTCTTT. Its translation: CASSLGRGRDTEAFF. The entire variable domain, with the rest obtained from reference TRBV5-1 and TRBJ1-1, is as follows: KAGVTQTPRYLIKTRGQQVTLSCSPISGHRSVSWYQQTPGQGLQFLFEYFSETQRNKGNFPGRFSGRQFSNSRSEMNVSTLELGDSALYLCASSLGRGRDTEAFFGQGTRLTVV.

V and J are TRBV11-2 and TRBJ2-7; D is uncertain. The ends were cut back, 5 bases at V and 4 bases at J, with 3 bases in the middle. This CDR3 has 10 amino acids. From germline, CDR1 is SGHAT and CDR2 FQNNGV. CDR3 region: CASSLYEQYF. The CDR3 DNA follows: TGTGCCAGCAGCCTATACGAGCAGTACTTC. The whole variable domain, filled in from reference TRBV11-2 and TRBJ2-7, reads EAGVAQSPRYKIIEKRQSVAFWCNPISGHATLYWYQQILGQGPKLLIQFQNNGVVDDSQLPKDRFSAERLKGVDSTLKIQPAKLEDSAVYLCASSLYEQYFGPGTRLTVT.

The chain couples TRBV7-2 to TRBJ2-4; 10 bases map to TRBD2. This CDR3 contains 15 residues. In germline, CDR1 is SGHTA, CDR2 FQGNSA. The junction had 2 bases not matched to a gene; V was cut back by 3 bases and J by 3 bases. For the CDR3, the DNA is TGTGCCAGCAGCTTGAAGCGGGGGGGCAAAAACATTCAGTACTTC. Translation: CASSLKRGGKNIQYF.

The chain links TRBV9 to TRBJ2-3; 12 nucleotides agree with TRBD2. There are 15 residues in the CDR3. From germline, CDR1 is SGDLS and CDR2 YYNGEE. J was trimmed by 7 bases and V by 3 bases; bases with no gene match: 6. The CDR3 loop reads CASSASGGAGNTQYF. In DNA, the CDR3 is TGTGCCAGCAGCGCTAGCGGGGGGGCCGGGAATACGCAGTATTTT. Variable domain in full (rest from reference TRBV9 and TRBJ2-3): DSGVTQTPKHLITATGQRVTLRCSPRSGDLSVYWYQQSLDQGLQFLIQYYNGEERAKGNILERFSAQQFPDLHSELNLSSLELGDSALYFCASSASGGAGNTQYFGPGTRLTVL.

J is TRBJ1-4 and V is TRBV10-3, with D possibly being TRBD1 (6 bases). V was pared by 2 bases and J by 7 bases, with 8 bases between. This CDR3 has 13 amino acids. Germline values: CDR1 ENHRY, CDR2 SYGVKD. The CDR3 loop is CAISEGGSEKLFF. CDR3 bases: TGTGCCATCAGTGAGGGGGGCAGTGAAAAACTGTTTTTT.

The chain couples TRBV12-5 to TRBJ2-1, with TRBD2 matching over 10 bases. Looked up from germline, CDR1 is LGHNT and CDR2 is FRNRAP. The CDR3 has 15 residues. Trimming at V came to 5 bases and at J to 6 bases, leaving 7 bases not matched to a gene. DNA of the CDR3: TGTGCTAGTGGTCCCGGGACTAGCGCCCTCAATGAGCAGTTCTTC. This gives the protein CASGPGTSALNEQFF.